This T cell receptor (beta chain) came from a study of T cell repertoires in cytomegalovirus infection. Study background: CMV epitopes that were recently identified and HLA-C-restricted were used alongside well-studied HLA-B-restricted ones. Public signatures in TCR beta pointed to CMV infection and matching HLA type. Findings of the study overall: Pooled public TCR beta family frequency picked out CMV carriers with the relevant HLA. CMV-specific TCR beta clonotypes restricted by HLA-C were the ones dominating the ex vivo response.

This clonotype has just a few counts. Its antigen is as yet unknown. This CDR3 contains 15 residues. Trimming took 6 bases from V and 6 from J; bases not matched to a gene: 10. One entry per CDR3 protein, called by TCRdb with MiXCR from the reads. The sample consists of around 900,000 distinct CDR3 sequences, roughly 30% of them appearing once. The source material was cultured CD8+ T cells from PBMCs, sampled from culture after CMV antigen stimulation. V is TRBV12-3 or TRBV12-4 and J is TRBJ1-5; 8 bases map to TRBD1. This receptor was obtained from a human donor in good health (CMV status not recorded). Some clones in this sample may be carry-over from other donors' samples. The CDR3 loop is CASSLGQGVSQPQHF. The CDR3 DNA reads TGTGCCAGCAGCCTCGGACAGGGAGTTAGTCAGCCCCAGCATTTT.